Listed below are T cell receptor beta chains from one sample, sequenced in a study of spatial heterogeneity in lung cancer. A single record per CDR3 protein comes from TCRdb applying MiXCR to the 5' RACE reads. This table has 50,000 to 60,000 distinct CDR3 sequences, 7.4% appearing once. Sequences were derived from PBMCs, sampled at follow-up. The source of these receptors is a female donor with early-stage non-small cell lung cancer. The CDR3 runs from the conserved cysteine through the conserved F or W. The D gene is left open where the match is weak. Clone size is not always given. Where it is, it says once, few, many or a class for expanded clones.

size	J	D	V	CDR3	DNA
few	TRBJ2-6	.	TRBV14	CASSQDFGPAYRSGANVLTF	TGTGCCAGCAGCCAAGATTTTGGTCCCGCTTACCGCTCTGGGGCCAACGTCCTGACTTTC
.	TRBJ2-7	.	TRBV20-1	CSLRSQSTGEQYF	TGCAGTTTAAGGTCCCAGTCCACGGGGGAGCAGTACTTC
few	TRBJ1-3	.	TRBV12-3/TRBV12-4	CASTGTPLMENTIYF	TGTGCCAGCACTGGGACACCCCTAATGGAAAACACCATATATTTT
few	TRBJ1-5	.	TRBV2	CASSEGTGGYQPQHF	TGTGCCAGCAGTGAAGGTACAGGAGGCTATCAGCCCCAGCATTTT
many	TRBJ1-5	.	TRBV5-1	CASSYGRPDQPQHF	TGCGCCAGCAGTTACGGGAGGCCCGATCAGCCCCAGCATTTT
many	TRBJ2-5	.	TRBV24-1	CATSDFRGLEETQYF	TGTGCCACCAGTGATTTTCGGGGCCTAGAAGAGACCCAGTACTTC
.	TRBJ2-1	TRBD2	TRBV7-2	CASRRASGGANEQFF	TGTGCCAGCAGACGTGCTAGCGGGGGGGCCAATGAGCAGTTCTTC
many	TRBJ2-3	TRBD2	TRBV20-1	CSARSLPSAGGTDTQYF	TGCAGTGCTAGATCCCTCCCCTCAGCGGGGGGGACAGATACGCAGTATTTT
many	TRBJ2-7	.	TRBV10-3	CAIRGADEQYF	TGTGCCATCCGGGGGGCCGACGAGCAGTACTTC
many	TRBJ1-2	TRBD1	TRBV6-2/TRBV6-3	CASSDPGQEALYGYTF	TGTGCCAGCAGTGACCCCGGACAGGAAGCCCTCTATGGCTACACCTTC
few	TRBJ1-2	.	TRBV12-2	CASRAPNGYTF	TGTGCAAGTCGGGCCCCCAATGGCTACACCTTC
few	TRBJ2-3	TRBD1	TRBV7-9	CASSPRGSSTDTQYF	TGTGCCAGCAGCCCCAGGGGGAGCAGCACAGATACGCAGTATTTT
many	TRBJ2-1	.	TRBV5-1	CASSLVGQPNNEQFF	TGCGCCAGCAGCCTTGTGGGTCAGCCTAACAATGAGCAGTTCTTC
few	TRBJ1-5	.	TRBV28	CASSLLGGRSHQPQHF	TGTGCCAGCAGTTTACTCGGGGGTCGATCTCATCAGCCCCAGCATTTT
many	TRBJ2-3	.	TRBV2	CASSEVAGDTQYF	TGTGCCAGCAGTGAAGTAGCAGGAGATACGCAGTATTTT
few	TRBJ1-1	TRBD1	TRBV29-1	CSGRTGGVTEAFF	TGCAGCGGCCGGACAGGGGGCGTGACTGAAGCTTTCTTT
few	TRBJ2-2	.	TRBV5-6	CASSLYTGSNTGELFF	TGTGCCAGCAGCTTGTATACGGGATCGAACACCGGGGAGCTGTTTTTT
many	TRBJ1-1	TRBD1	TRBV5-1	CASSLGQGLSEAFF	TGCGCCAGCAGCCTCGGACAGGGACTCTCTGAAGCTTTCTTT
.	TRBJ2-3	.	TRBV5-1	CASSSGAGDTQYF	TGCGCCAGCAGCTCCGGGGCGGGAGATACGCAGTATTTT
.	TRBJ2-3	.	TRBV2	CASSERADTQYF	TGTGCCAGCAGTGAAAGGGCAGATACGCAGTATTTT
many	TRBJ1-5	TRBD1	TRBV12-3/TRBV12-4	CASSQQGNQPQHF	TGTGCCAGCAGCCAACAGGGGAATCAGCCCCAGCATTTT
many	TRBJ2-1	.	TRBV20-1	CSAHLTTLGYNEQFF	TGCAGTGCTCATTTGACTACCCTGGGATACAATGAGCAGTTCTTC
many	TRBJ2-5	.	TRBV20-1	CSARLPTTVKETQYF	TGCAGTGCTAGACTCCCGACTACTGTAAAAGAGACCCAGTACTTC
many	TRBJ2-3	.	TRBV3-1	CASALSAMSLLGPDTQYF	TGTGCCAGCGCCCTCTCAGCCATGTCACTTCTTGGCCCAGATACGCAGTATTTT
few	TRBJ1-2	.	TRBV6-6	CASFAPRGDGYTF	TGTGCCAGCTTCGCGCCCCGAGGAGATGGCTACACCTTC
many	TRBJ2-2	.	TRBV10-2	CASVTPGDTGELFF	TGCGCCAGCGTGACCCCCGGGGACACCGGGGAGCTGTTTTTT
.	TRBJ1-3	.	TRBV28	CASSRTRLLGTGNTIYF	TGTGCCAGCAGCCGTACCAGACTGTTGGGTACTGGAAACACCATATATTTT
many	TRBJ2-7	TRBD2	TRBV5-1	CASSHNGGLNGEQYF	TGCGCCAGCAGCCACAACGGGGGGTTGAACGGCGAGCAGTACTTC
few	TRBJ1-4	.	TRBV6-5	CASSYSLLAVTNEKLFF	TGTGCCAGCAGTTACAGTCTCCTGGCGGTTACTAATGAAAAACTGTTTTTT
.	TRBJ1-1	.	TRBV5-6	CASSAYYRDSMAFF	TGTGCCAGCAGCGCGTACTACAGGGATTCGATGGCTTTCTTT
many	TRBJ2-1	TRBD2	TRBV7-2	CASSPRSGGVNEQFF	TGTGCCAGCAGCCCACGCAGCGGGGGAGTCAATGAGCAGTTCTTC
few	TRBJ1-4	TRBD1	TRBV13	CASRAGGAANEKLFF	TGTGCCAGCAGAGCAGGGGGCGCGGCTAATGAAAAACTGTTTTTT
many	TRBJ2-3	.	TRBV11-2	CASSLVGGTSTDTQYF	TGTGCCAGCAGCTTAGTGGGCGGGACCAGCACAGATACGCAGTATTTT
many	TRBJ2-1	.	TRBV6-2/TRBV6-3	CASSYPLQYYNEQFF	TGTGCCAGCAGTTACCCACTACAGTACTACAATGAGCAGTTCTTC
.	TRBJ2-5	TRBD2	TRBV5-1	CASSLTAGIQETQYF	TGCGCCAGCAGCTTAACAGCGGGGATCCAAGAGACCCAGTACTTC
many	TRBJ2-2	.	TRBV5-4	CASSLAADTGELFF	TGTGCCAGCAGCTTGGCCGCGGACACCGGGGAGCTGTTTTTT
.	TRBJ1-2	.	TRBV5-1	CASTPRARALDGYTF	TGCGCCAGTACCCCAAGGGCTCGGGCCCTGGATGGCTACACCTTC
once	TRBJ2-7	.	TRBV30	CAWSPSRYEQYF	TGTGCCTGGAGTCCCTCCCGCTACGAGCAGTACTTC
few	TRBJ2-7	TRBD1	TRBV2	CASSEDRGTEQYF	TGTGCCAGCAGTGAAGACAGGGGTACCGAGCAGTACTTC
.	TRBJ1-1	.	TRBV29-1	CSVDRVEAFF	TGCAGCGTTGATCGGGTTGAAGCTTTCTTT
few	TRBJ2-7	.	TRBV7-9	CASSARAPAHEQYF	TGTGCCAGCAGCGCCCGGGCTCCCGCCCACGAGCAGTACTTC
.	TRBJ2-5	.	TRBV29-1	CSVELTGRGQETQYF	TGCAGCGTTGAACTGACAGGGCGGGGACAAGAGACCCAGTACTTC
many	TRBJ2-3	.	TRBV5-1	CASSLGTVQKDTQYF	TGCGCCAGCAGCTTGGGGACAGTACAGAAGGATACGCAGTATTTT
.	TRBJ2-7	.	TRBV12-3/TRBV12-4	CASSFHDRPYEQYF	TGTGCCAGCAGTTTCCACGACAGGCCCTACGAGCAGTACTTC
few	TRBJ2-1	.	TRBV7-9	CASSLVLGARNEQFF	TGTGCCAGCAGCTTAGTCCTAGGGGCGCGGAATGAGCAGTTCTTC